What follows is one TCR beta chain and its context. This clonotype was picked up many times. Its cognate antigen has yet to be identified. Within one base of it there is no much larger clone, and no base qualities were kept. Receptor amplification or capture employed 5' RACE. Sequencing was carried out with a NextSeq 500. In the TCR library protocol, unique molecular identifiers were attached to individual cDNA molecules to correct for PCR bias and sequencing error. Both TCR alpha and beta chains were sequenced, and tight co-correlation was observed between alpha and beta sequence abundances in each sample. The authors processed their data as follows. Decombinator V4 was used to perform V gene, J gene and CDR3 annotation of TCR sequences. Expanded TCRs were defined as changing significantly between any two time points under a Poisson model with p below 0.0001. Abundances of TCRs were expressed as counts per million after normalisation to the total number of TCRs sequenced in each sample. TRAV1-2 paired with TRAJ12, TRAJ20 or TRAJ33 defined MAIT TCRs, while TRAV10 paired with TRAJ18 defined iNKT TCRs. VDJdb, accessed 1 November 2021, was searched for CMV, EBV and SARS-CoV-2 annotated TCRs, with TCRs annotated for multiple antigens excluded. TCRdb ran its own pipeline on the public reads, namely fastp trimming at Q25 and MiXCR clone calling, and kept in-frame beta chains. Rows with one shared CDR3 protein collapse into an entry with the most common genes and DNA. TCRdb's processing, not the authors', yielded these V and J calls. The sample has about 35,000 distinct CDR3 sequences on record, 4.5% to 7% of them singletons. The top ten hold 3.5% to 4.5% of the sample.

Relative to germline, V is missing 0 bases and J is missing 4 bases, with 9 bases of the junction outside any gene match. From the cysteine through the phenylalanine, the CDR3 covers 17 amino acids. This entry keeps only the CDR3 DNA: 51 bases, framed from base 1. A case-control design nested within a healthcare worker cohort in London, UK, was used, with weekly nasopharyngeal swab PCR tests and blood sampling performed. Between 23 and 31 March 2020, the week of the UK lockdown, healthcare workers were enrolled and then followed up weekly for as long as 16 weeks. This sample stems from a study of early T cells in non-severe SARS-CoV-2 infection (dated by TCRdb to the early 2020s). Looking at the study overall: Bulk RNA from unsorted whole blood was used for TCR sequencing, so alpha and beta chains could not be paired. Beyond this particular receptor, the publication reports: VDJdb matching was skewed toward anti-spike CD8 responses and likely underestimated virus-specific expansions, missing private and CD4 specificities.

Sequenced here: whole blood, sampled at baseline. The clonotype was recovered from an adult who was a healthcare worker with PCR-confirmed SARS-CoV-2 infection or an uninfected control (not recorded which). This chain is built from TRBV23-1 and TRBJ2-1, and TRBD2 matches 7 of the central bases. TRBV23-1 is an ORF, with its function uncertain. The DNA sequence follows: TGCGCCAGCAGTCAATCAGAAGGCGGGAGAGCTTACAATGAGCAGTTCTTC. The encoded protein is CASSQSEGGRAYNEQFF.